A single sample is the source of the 25 T cell receptor beta chains below, sequenced in a study of OX40 agonist ivuxolimab in advanced cancers. The protocol was immunoSEQ multiplex PCR, while the TCRdb copy is restricted to in-frame clones and leaves out a portion. The data show about 71,000 clones, roughly 94% seen once. The starting material was CD4+ or CD8+ T cells sorted from blood, obtained in a trial of the OX40 agonist ivuxolimab. The receptors stem from an adult with an advanced solid tumor such as melanoma, head and neck, liver or kidney cancer.

J is TRBJ2-1 and V is TRBV14; possible D gene TRBD1, 6 bases. With 8 bases removed from V and 7 bases from J, the gap between germline ends came to 18 bases. Germline V gene data show CDR1 as SGHDN and CDR2 as FVKESK. This CDR3 has 14 residues. This CDR3 is CASSRTARGNEQFF. The DNA of the CDR3 is TGTGCCAGCTCACGGACAGCGCGAGGAAATGAGCAGTTCTTC.

The rearrangement uses TRBV19 and TRBJ1-1; 8 bases map to TRBD1. The germline gives CDR1 LNHDA, CDR2 SQIVND (reference sequence). This CDR3 is built from 14 residues. V lost 7 bases and J lost 1; bases outside the gene matches: 5. CDR3 sequence: CASIDGTGNTEAFF. The CDR3 nucleotides are TGTGCCAGTATAGACGGGACAGGGAACACTGAAGCTTTCTTT.

This chain connects TRBV27 to TRBJ2-7; D not certain. The V end lost 6 bases, the J end lost 0 bases, and 3 bases lay between the germline ends. The CDR3 covers 11 residues. Looked up from germline, CDR1 is MNHEY and CDR2 is SMNVEV (reference sequence). The CDR3 nucleotides read TGTGCCAGCAGGCTCTCCTACGAGCAGTACTTC. Translated, it gives CASRLSYEQYF.

The V and J genes are TRBV27 and TRBJ1-2, with D tentatively TRBD1 (5 bases). The germline V gene has CDR1 MNHEY and CDR2 SMNVEV (reference sequence). Trimming took 3 bases from V and 7 from J, leaving 12 bases between them. The CDR3 runs to 13 residues. The CDR3 region is CASSFSDSGGYTF. The CDR3 DNA reads as TGTGCCAGCAGTTTTAGTGACAGTGGTGGCTACACCTTC.

V is TRBV27 and J is TRBJ1-1; weak D call: TRBD1 (6 bases). Trimming removed 5 bases from V and 8 bases from J, with 15 bases in between. Germline values: CDR1 MNHEY, CDR2 SMNVEV (reference sequence). The length of the CDR3 is 13 residues. CDR3 loop: CASSQAGAQEAFF. In DNA, the CDR3 is TGTGCCAGCAGTCAGGCGGGGGCCCAAGAAGCTTTCTTT.

The genes are TRBV19 and TRBJ2-4; TRBD1 matches at 8 bases. CDR3 length equals 12 residues. The germline V gene has CDR1 LNHDA and CDR2 SQIVND (reference sequence). The trim removed 3 bases at V and 10 bases at J, leaving 2 bases unmatched. The DNA of the CDR3 is TGTGCCAGTAGTATGTGGGACAGGATTCAGTACTTC. Its protein product is CASSMWDRIQYF.

The genes are TRBV4-3 and TRBJ1-4; no clear D. The CDR3 totals 16 residues. V was trimmed by 0 bases and J by 10 bases, leaving 18 bases between them. Germline loops: CDR1 LGHNA, CDR2 YSLEER. CDR3 sequence (DNA): TGCGCCAGCAGCCAAGATCGGTATGGATGGGAGGGAAAACTGTTTTTT. Translating it yields CASSQDRYGWEGKLFF.

This chain connects TRBV7-3 to TRBJ2-1, with 11 bases aligning to TRBD1. The V and J ends lost 0 bases and 4 bases, in that order; junction bases with no gene match: 11. The CDR3 has 19 amino acids. Germline lookup yields CDR1 SGHTA and CDR2 FQGTGA. The DNA of the CDR3 is TGTGCCAGCAGCTTAACGATTCCGGACAGGGGGCTTATTTACAATGAGCAGTTCTTC. Its protein is CASSLTIPDRGLIYNEQFF.

This clone occurred once. This chain uses TRBV6-5 with TRBJ1-2, with no clear D. V was clipped by 3 bases and J by 1 base, with 15 bases between them. The CDR3 is made up of 16 amino acids. The V gene's germline CDR1 is MNHEY and CDR2 SVGAGI. DNA of the CDR3: TGTGCCAGCAGTTATTGGGCTAGCGGGATTAACTATGGCTACACCTTC. Translated: CASSYWASGINYGYTF.

The V and J genes are TRBV28 and TRBJ1-1; D gene ambiguous. The germline V gene has CDR1 MDHEN and CDR2 SYDVKM. Trimming took 1 base from V and 2 from J, leaving 5 bases between them. This CDR3 comprises 13 residues. CDR3 nucleotide sequence: TGTGCCAGCAGTTTATCCGGAAACACTGAAGCTTTCTTT. This gives the protein CASSLSGNTEAFF.

The rearrangement links TRBV7-9 to TRBJ2-3, with 8 nucleotides matching TRBD2. After removal of 1 base from V and 2 bases from J, the junction contained 11 bases not matched to a gene. This CDR3 is 18 amino acids long. CDR1 is SEHNR, CDR2 FQNEAQ, per germline (reference sequence). In DNA, the CDR3 is TGTGCCAGCAGCTTAGTGGCGCCTCGACTAGCGAACACAGATACGCAGTATTTT. This codes for CASSLVAPRLANTDTQYF.

The chain joins TRBV14 to TRBJ1-6; possible D gene TRBD1, 5 bases. Trimming took off 5 bases at V and 5 bases at J, with 22 bases between the two ends. CDR1 and CDR2 (germline): SGHDN, FVKESK. The CDR3 runs to 18 residues. CDR3 nucleotide sequence: TGTGCCAGCAGCTTTACTACCGGGACCGTGCTTGATAATTCACCCCTCCACTTT. Translation: CASSFTTGTVLDNSPLHF.

V gene TRBV6-5 combines with J gene TRBJ2-7; 8 nucleotides match TRBD1. This CDR3 spans 15 amino acids. J was trimmed by 2 bases and V by 4 bases; bases with no gene match: 7. From germline, CDR1 is MNHEY and CDR2 SVGAGI. The DNA for the CDR3 is TGTGCCAGCAGTTTTGAGACAGGGGTCCCCTACGAGCAGTACTTC. The encoded protein is CASSFETGVPYEQYF.

The CDR3 nucleotides are TGTGCCAGCAGCTTAGGTGGGGGGTTTGGAGAGACCCAGTACTTC. This gives the protein CASSLGGGFGETQYF. V is TRBV7-8 and J is TRBJ2-5, with a tentative D call TRBD2 (6 bases). This CDR3 contains 15 residues. Trimming took 1 base from V and 4 from J, leaving 13 bases between them. Germline V gives CDR1 SGHVS, CDR2 FQNEAQ.

The chain has TRBV28 and TRBJ2-7; 9 bases are a match to TRBD1. With 8 bases clipped from V and 2 bases from J, the junction kept 4 bases outside the gene matches. Germline V CDR1 and CDR2: MDHEN, SYDVKM. The CDR3 is 13 residues long. This CDR3 reads CASEGQGPYEQYF. The CDR3 nucleotides read TGTGCCAGCGAAGGACAGGGGCCCTACGAGCAGTACTTC.

The chain employs TRBV7-7 and TRBJ1-2; 10 nucleotides agree with TRBD1. The germline gives CDR1 SSHAT, CDR2 FNYEAQ (reference sequence). This CDR3 is 17 amino acids long. J gave up 1 base and V 5 bases, and 10 bases lay outside the gene matches. The CDR3 region is CASSPRDRGNLNYGYTF. CDR3 nucleotide sequence: TGTGCCAGCAGCCCCCGGGACAGGGGAAATCTTAACTATGGCTACACCTTC.

V is TRBV6-5 and J is TRBJ1-5; unclear D gene. V lost 2 bases and J 2 bases, leaving 10 bases between the germline ends. This CDR3 contains 15 residues. CDR1 and CDR2 from the germline V gene are MNHEY and SVGAGI. In DNA form, the CDR3 reads TGTGCCAGCAGTTACGGAAAGGGCGGCAATCAGCCCCAGCATTTT. Residues: CASSYGKGGNQPQHF.

The V gene is TRBV7-9, the J gene TRBJ2-1; TRBD2 matches at 10 bases. There are 15 residues in the CDR3. With V trimmed by 3 bases and J by 7 bases, 6 bases remained unmatched. Germline-derived CDR1 and CDR2 are SEHNR and FQNEAQ (reference sequence). The CDR3 DNA is TGTGCCAGCAGCTTCCTAGCGGGAGAGTCGAATGAGCAGTTCTTC. Residues: CASSFLAGESNEQFF.

The V call is TRBV9, the J call TRBJ2-7; D unclear. Germline CDR1 reads SGDLS; CDR2 reads YYNGEE. V was shortened by 2 bases and J by 5 bases, with 14 bases between the two germline ends. CDR3 length: 14 amino acids. The DNA for the CDR3 is TGTGCCAGCAGCGTCCTGGGGTCTCCCCACGAGCAGTACTTC. Its protein product is CASSVLGSPHEQYF.

The chain recombines TRBV29-1 with TRBJ2-1; D possibly uses TRBD1 or TRBD2 (7 bases each). The CDR3 consists of 15 residues. Trimming took off 7 bases at V and 7 bases at J, with 23 bases between the two ends. The germline CDR1 and CDR2 sequences are SQVTM and ANQGSEA. The CDR3: CSAYPGAQGGNEQFF. DNA for the CDR3: TGCAGCGCGTACCCAGGGGCCCAGGGGGGGAATGAGCAGTTCTTC.

The chain recombines TRBV7-7 with TRBJ2-1, with 8 nucleotides matching TRBD1. The V segment lost 5 bases and the J segment 9 bases; nucleotides outside the gene matches: 12. The germline CDR1 and CDR2 sequences are SSHAT and FNYEAQ (reference sequence). The CDR3 covers 15 residues. CDR3 nucleotide sequence: TGTGCCAGCAGCCCCCAGGGGGCCCCTGGCACTGAGCAGTTCTTC. Translation gives CASSPQGAPGTEQFF.

The chain joins TRBV4-2 to TRBJ2-7; TRBD2 agrees at 11 bases. CDR3 size: 16 residues. Unmatched junction bases numbered 7, after V lost 1 base and J lost 5 bases. CDR1 is LGHNA, CDR2 YNFKEQ, per germline. The CDR3 spells CASSQAPTSGMNEQYF. CDR3 DNA: TGTGCCAGCAGCCAAGCTCCGACTAGCGGGATGAACGAGCAGTACTTC.

The rearrangement links TRBV7-9 to TRBJ1-1; unclear D gene. V lost 5 bases, J lost 13 bases, and 17 bases lay in between. This CDR3 is 12 amino acids long. CDR1 and CDR2 from the germline V gene are SEHNR and FQNEAQ (reference sequence). CDR3 sequence: CASSQTRVGGFF. CDR3 bases: TGTGCCAGCAGCCAAACCCGGGTAGGCGGTTTCTTT.

This clone was detected only once. V is TRBV6-5 and J is TRBJ1-1; 8 positions match TRBD1. Germline CDR1 reads MNHEY; CDR2 reads SVGAGI. Germline trimming cut 6 bases from V and 9 bases from J; bases unmatched to any gene: 6. The CDR3 loop spans 12 amino acids. Written as DNA, the CDR3 is TGTGCCAGCAGCCCCGACAGGGGTAAAGCTTTCTTT. It translates to CASSPDRGKAFF.

The chain uses TRBV27 and TRBJ1-2, with TRBD1 identical over 8 bases. This CDR3 has 16 amino acids. The J segment lost 8 bases and the V segment lost 4 bases, leaving 15 bases of the junction unmatched. CDR1 and CDR2 (germline): MNHEY, SMNVEV (reference sequence). This CDR3 is CASSYIPPGGAGGYTF. In DNA form, the CDR3 reads TGTGCCAGCAGTTATATCCCCCCAGGGGGCGCGGGGGGCTACACCTTC.